Below are 5 T cell receptor beta chains sequenced from a single sample in a study of T cells in Graves' hyperthyroidism and ophthalmopathy. TCR beta CDR3 regions were amplified from RNA transcripts. The TCR CDR3 first-round RT-PCR relied on the HTBI primer set. TCRdb processed the multiplex PCR reads anew with MiXCR; each CDR3 protein has one entry. Of roughly 700,000 distinct CDR3 sequences detected, around 15% appear once; the ten largest clones hold 10%. Sequenced: blood. These receptors came from a woman aged 18-29 years with Graves' hyperthyroidism.

This clonotype showed up just a few times. The gene calls are TRBV7-2 and TRBJ1-1, with 9 nucleotides matching TRBD1. The CDR3 has 17 amino acids. The trim removed 4 bases at V and 3 bases at J, leaving 12 bases unmatched. Germline values: CDR1 SGHTA, CDR2 FQGNSA. CDR3 DNA: TGTGCCAGCAGCTCGCCCGAAGACAGGGGGATGGACACTGAAGCTTTCTTT. Amino acids: CASSSPEDRGMDTEAFF.

The V call is TRBV7-8, the J call TRBJ1-2; D is uncertain. Germline V gene lookup returns CDR1 SGHVS and CDR2 FQNEAQ. The CDR3 is 13 residues long. V gave up 1 base and J gave up 8 bases, with 11 bases separating them. The CDR3 DNA follows: TGTGCCAGCAGCTTAGTTCCAGGCGGGGGCTACACCTTC. Amino acids: CASSLVPGGGYTF.

This clonotype showed up many times. V usage is TRBV11-2 and J usage is TRBJ2-7; D is possibly TRBD1 or TRBD2 (5 bases each). CDR1 and CDR2 from the germline V gene are SGHAT and FQNNGV. Deletions cut 4 bases from V and 5 bases from J, with 15 bases between. The CDR3 contains 14 residues. DNA of the CDR3: TGTGCCAGCAGCTACCGGGACCTACTCGACGAGCAGTACTTC. It translates to CASSYRDLLDEQYF.

The sample holds many counts of this clonotype. The genes are TRBV15 and TRBJ2-3; TRBD1 aligns across 9 bases. V was clipped by 1 base and J by 6 bases; unmatched bases: 8. The germline CDR1 and CDR2 sequences are LNHNV and YYDKDF (reference sequence). The CDR3 runs 16 residues. The CDR3 sequence is CATSRVAGTGTDTQYF. Written as DNA, the CDR3 is TGTGCCACCAGCAGAGTTGCCGGGACAGGGACCGATACGCAGTATTTT.

A remark on this clonotype: A read error is possible here, since a much larger clone lies one base away. The chain uses TRBV2 and TRBJ2-1; TRBD2 aligns across 9 bases. The CDR3 totals 15 residues. Germline V gene sequence: CDR1 SNHLY, CDR2 FYNNEI. V shed 1 base, J shed 9 bases, and the junction held 7 bases outside the gene matches. In DNA, the CDR3 is TGTGCCAGCAGTGAAGGCGGGGGGGCCATCGGTGAGCAGTTCTTC. Its translation: CASSEGGGAIGEQFF.